Listed below are T cell receptor beta chains from one sample, sequenced in a study of a mutant IDH1 vaccine in newly diagnosed glioma. Their target antigens are unknown. Some clones are missing from TCRdb's copy, which holds only in-frame ones; the method was immunoSEQ multiplex PCR. Counted here are about 48,000 clones, 65% to 80% occurring once; the ten biggest clones make up roughly 6.8%. This material consisted of PBMCs, taken from a glioma patient whose treatment included an IDH1 peptide vaccine. The receptors were gathered from a middle-aged man with glioma. Each CDR3 is given with its conserved first and last residue. The order of the fields is D gene, J gene, V gene, clone size, CDR3 DNA, CDR3 protein. D genes are given only for firm matches. Where a row states a size, it is once, few, many or the class of an expanded clone; other rows omit it.

d_gene: -; j_gene: TRBJ2-7; v_gene: TRBV14; abundance: -; CDR3nt: TGTGCCAGCAGCCGTGCTAGCAGCTCCTACGAGCAGTACTTC; CDR3aa: CASSRASSSYEQYF
d_gene: -; j_gene: TRBJ2-7; v_gene: TRBV25-1; abundance: -; CDR3nt: TGTGCCAGCTCTTCCCCGGAAACGGATTACTACGAGCAGTACTTC; CDR3aa: CASSSPETDYYEQYF
d_gene: TRBD1; j_gene: TRBJ2-7; v_gene: TRBV5-6; abundance: -; CDR3nt: TGTGCCAGCAGCTTGGGACAGGGCATGGAGCAGTACTTC; CDR3aa: CASSLGQGMEQYF
d_gene: -; j_gene: TRBJ1-5; v_gene: TRBV7-9; abundance: -; CDR3nt: TGTGCCAGCAGCCGCGGAACTCAGCCCCAGCATTTT; CDR3aa: CASSRGTQPQHF
d_gene: -; j_gene: TRBJ1-1; v_gene: TRBV6-5; abundance: -; CDR3nt: TGTGCCAGCAGTTACTTATGGGGGGCCGGGGAAGCTTTCTTT; CDR3aa: CASSYLWGAGEAFF
d_gene: -; j_gene: TRBJ1-1; v_gene: TRBV6-5; abundance: -; CDR3nt: TGTGCCAGCAGTTACGGGGATGGGACTGAAGCTTTCTTT; CDR3aa: CASSYGDGTEAFF
d_gene: -; j_gene: TRBJ2-1; v_gene: TRBV29-1; abundance: -; CDR3nt: TGCAGCGTTGGTAAACTAGCCGTAAACAATGAGCAGTTCTTC; CDR3aa: CSVGKLAVNNEQFF
d_gene: -; j_gene: TRBJ1-1; v_gene: TRBV18; abundance: -; CDR3nt: TGTGCCAGCTCACCCTTCGGGGGGTTTACTGAAGCTTTCTTT; CDR3aa: CASSPFGGFTEAFF
d_gene: TRBD1; j_gene: TRBJ1-5; v_gene: TRBV7-6; abundance: few; CDR3nt: TGTGCCAGCAGTTACGGGACAGGAGGTCAGCCCCAGCATTTT; CDR3aa: CASSYGTGGQPQHF
d_gene: -; j_gene: TRBJ1-1; v_gene: TRBV7-9; abundance: -; CDR3nt: TGTGCCAGCAGCACATGGGACACAGAGAACACTGAAGCTTTCTTT; CDR3aa: CASSTWDTENTEAFF
d_gene: TRBD2; j_gene: TRBJ2-3; v_gene: TRBV4-2; abundance: -; CDR3nt: TGTGCCAGCAGCCAAGCGGTCTCTAGCGGGGGCACAGATACGCAGTATTTT; CDR3aa: CASSQAVSSGGTDTQYF
d_gene: -; j_gene: TRBJ2-3; v_gene: TRBV11-2; abundance: -; CDR3nt: TGTGCCAGCAGCTTAGAGGGTGATACGCAGTATTTT; CDR3aa: CASSLEGDTQYF
d_gene: TRBD1; j_gene: TRBJ2-3; v_gene: TRBV10-2; abundance: -; CDR3nt: TGCGCCAGCAGTTGGACAGGGAGCACAGATACGCAGTATTTT; CDR3aa: CASSWTGSTDTQYF
d_gene: -; j_gene: TRBJ1-1; v_gene: TRBV7-9; abundance: -; CDR3nt: TGTGCCAGCAGGCTGCGGACGGCAAACACTGAAGCTTTCTTT; CDR3aa: CASRLRTANTEAFF
d_gene: -; j_gene: TRBJ2-7; v_gene: TRBV7-2; abundance: -; CDR3nt: TGTGCCAGCAGCTTGTTCGAGAGCGTCGAGCAGTACTTC; CDR3aa: CASSLFESVEQYF
d_gene: -; j_gene: TRBJ1-5; v_gene: TRBV4-1; abundance: few; CDR3nt: TGCGCCAGCAGCCAAGGATTTCCCGGGGGCACCAATCAGCCCCAGCATTTT; CDR3aa: CASSQGFPGGTNQPQHF
d_gene: TRBD1; j_gene: TRBJ2-5; v_gene: TRBV5-1; abundance: -; CDR3nt: TGCGCCAGCAGCTTGGTCCCGACAGGGGAATCGGGGAAAGAGACCCAGTACTTC; CDR3aa: CASSLVPTGESGKETQYF
d_gene: TRBD1; j_gene: TRBJ1-5; v_gene: TRBV2; abundance: once; CDR3nt: TGTGCCAGCAGTTTGGGACAGGGGGAGATTCAGCCCCAGCATTTT; CDR3aa: CASSLGQGEIQPQHF
d_gene: TRBD1; j_gene: TRBJ2-1; v_gene: TRBV4-1; abundance: -; CDR3nt: TGCGCCAGCAGCCAATCCGGGACAGGGAGCTCCTACAATGAGCAGTTCTTC; CDR3aa: CASSQSGTGSSYNEQFF
d_gene: -; j_gene: TRBJ2-5; v_gene: TRBV15; abundance: -; CDR3nt: TGTGCCACCAGCATAGATCTAATGACCCAGTACTTC; CDR3aa: CATSIDLMTQYF
d_gene: -; j_gene: TRBJ1-6; v_gene: TRBV19; abundance: once; CDR3nt: TGTGCCAGCCTGGGGACCGGCCTTAGCTCCTATAATTCACCCCTCCACTTT; CDR3aa: CASLGTGLSSYNSPLHF
d_gene: -; j_gene: TRBJ2-6; v_gene: TRBV2; abundance: -; CDR3nt: TGTGCCAGTGGTGACCCTGGGGCCAACGTCCTGACTTTC; CDR3aa: CASGDPGANVLTF
d_gene: -; j_gene: TRBJ1-2; v_gene: TRBV2; abundance: -; CDR3nt: TGTGCCAGCAGTGGCGGCAGGGGTCCCTATGGCTACACCTTC; CDR3aa: CASSGGRGPYGYTF
d_gene: -; j_gene: TRBJ1-5; v_gene: TRBV21-1; abundance: -; CDR3nt: TGTGCCAGCAGCAAAGGGGCAGGGGGTAGCAATCAGCCCCAGCATTTT; CDR3aa: CASSKGAGGSNQPQHF
d_gene: -; j_gene: TRBJ1-2; v_gene: TRBV19; abundance: -; CDR3nt: TGTGCCAGTAGGAAAAGCACAGCCTATGGCTACACCTTC; CDR3aa: CASRKSTAYGYTF
d_gene: -; j_gene: TRBJ1-5; v_gene: TRBV5-3; abundance: few; CDR3nt: TGTGCCAGAAGCCACGATCCCCATCAGCCCCAGCATTTT; CDR3aa: CARSHDPHQPQHF
d_gene: -; j_gene: TRBJ1-2; v_gene: TRBV2; abundance: -; CDR3nt: TGTGCCAGCAGAGGGGATGGCTACACCTTC; CDR3aa: CASRGDGYTF
d_gene: -; j_gene: TRBJ1-2; v_gene: TRBV4-2; abundance: -; CDR3nt: TGTGCCAGCAGCCAAAATACAGGGCGGCAGAACGGCTACACCTTC; CDR3aa: CASSQNTGRQNGYTF
d_gene: -; j_gene: TRBJ2-3; v_gene: TRBV9; abundance: -; CDR3nt: TGTGCCAGCAGCGTACTTCCAGCGGAAAACACAGATACGCAGTATTTT; CDR3aa: CASSVLPAENTDTQYF
d_gene: -; j_gene: TRBJ2-2; v_gene: TRBV19; abundance: few; CDR3nt: TGTGCCAGTAGTATTCTTGCAGGGACTTCGACCGGGGAGCTGTTTTTT; CDR3aa: CASSILAGTSTGELFF
d_gene: -; j_gene: TRBJ1-2; v_gene: TRBV13; abundance: -; CDR3nt: TGTGCCAGCAGCTTAGCAGGGGACTATGGCTACACCTTC; CDR3aa: CASSLAGDYGYTF
d_gene: -; j_gene: TRBJ2-7; v_gene: TRBV5-8; abundance: -; CDR3nt: TGTGCCAGCAGCTTGTCGGGCGGGCGCCGCGGTAGATCCTACGAGCAGTACTTC; CDR3aa: CASSLSGGRRGRSYEQYF
d_gene: -; j_gene: TRBJ1-1; v_gene: TRBV7-9; abundance: few; CDR3nt: TGTGCCAGCAGGTTGACAGGCTCTGAAGCTTTCTTT; CDR3aa: CASRLTGSEAFF
d_gene: -; j_gene: TRBJ1-1; v_gene: TRBV5-1; abundance: -; CDR3nt: TGCGCCAGCAGCTTGGAGCTGAACACTGAAGCTTTCTTT; CDR3aa: CASSLELNTEAFF
d_gene: TRBD1; j_gene: TRBJ1-2; v_gene: TRBV2; abundance: -; CDR3nt: TGTGCCAGCAGCCTGACAGGGGAACATGGCTACACCTTC; CDR3aa: CASSLTGEHGYTF
d_gene: -; j_gene: TRBJ1-6; v_gene: TRBV18; abundance: -; CDR3nt: TGTGCCAGCTCGGAGGGGCCGTTTGATTCACCCCTCCACTTT; CDR3aa: CASSEGPFDSPLHF
d_gene: TRBD1; j_gene: TRBJ1-3; v_gene: TRBV5-6; abundance: -; CDR3nt: TGTGCCAGCAGCCGAGGGACAGGGTCTGGAAACACCATATATTTT; CDR3aa: CASSRGTGSGNTIYF
d_gene: -; j_gene: TRBJ1-4; v_gene: TRBV6-5; abundance: -; CDR3nt: TGTGCCAGCAGGTACCGGACGGGAAATGAAAAACTGTTTTTT; CDR3aa: CASRYRTGNEKLFF
d_gene: -; j_gene: TRBJ2-2; v_gene: TRBV4-2; abundance: -; CDR3nt: TGTGCCAGCAAGGCGCCGACCGGGGAGCTGTTTTTT; CDR3aa: CASKAPTGELFF
d_gene: -; j_gene: TRBJ1-2; v_gene: TRBV4-1; abundance: -; CDR3nt: TGCGCCAGCAGCCACCCACAAGCGTCACTATCTGGCTACACCTTC; CDR3aa: CASSHPQASLSGYTF
d_gene: -; j_gene: TRBJ1-2; v_gene: TRBV7-9; abundance: -; CDR3nt: TGTGCCAGCCGAGAACCGGGACTCCTAACGGGCTACACCTTC; CDR3aa: CASREPGLLTGYTF
d_gene: TRBD2; j_gene: TRBJ2-1; v_gene: TRBV6-6; abundance: -; CDR3nt: TGTGCCAGCAGTTACGGCGGGGGGGGTTACAATGAGCAGTTCTTC; CDR3aa: CASSYGGGGYNEQFF
d_gene: -; j_gene: TRBJ1-5; v_gene: TRBV18; abundance: -; CDR3nt: TGTGCCAGCTCAGACTACAGGGAGGATCAGCCCCAGCATTTT; CDR3aa: CASSDYREDQPQHF
d_gene: -; j_gene: TRBJ1-2; v_gene: TRBV5-4; abundance: -; CDR3nt: TGTGCCAGCAGCTCCAAAAACCAGGGAGACTATGGCTACACCTTC; CDR3aa: CASSSKNQGDYGYTF
d_gene: TRBD1; j_gene: TRBJ2-4; v_gene: TRBV30; abundance: -; CDR3nt: TGTGCCTGGAGGCGACAGGGCGCCTCGGCCAAAAACATTCAGTACTTC; CDR3aa: CAWRRQGASAKNIQYF
d_gene: -; j_gene: TRBJ2-7; v_gene: TRBV7-9; abundance: -; CDR3nt: TGTGCCACCCTCACTAAAGGTTCGCCCTACGAGCAGTACTTC; CDR3aa: CATLTKGSPYEQYF
d_gene: TRBD2; j_gene: TRBJ2-3; v_gene: TRBV19; abundance: -; CDR3nt: TGTGCCAGTAGTATATGGGAGACTAGCGAGAGTACGCAGTATTTT; CDR3aa: CASSIWETSESTQYF
d_gene: TRBD2; j_gene: TRBJ2-5; v_gene: TRBV5-1; abundance: -; CDR3nt: TGCGCCAGCAGCTGGGGCGGGGGGGAAGAGACCCAGTACTTC; CDR3aa: CASSWGGGEETQYF
d_gene: TRBD1; j_gene: TRBJ1-5; v_gene: TRBV2; abundance: -; CDR3nt: TGTGCCAGCACCGGGACAGGGAGCAATCAGCCCCAGCATTTT; CDR3aa: CASTGTGSNQPQHF
d_gene: -; j_gene: TRBJ1-5; v_gene: TRBV4-1; abundance: -; CDR3nt: TGCGCCAGCAGCCAAGAACTGGGGGCGCGCAATCAGCCCCAGCATTTT; CDR3aa: CASSQELGARNQPQHF
d_gene: TRBD2; j_gene: TRBJ2-2; v_gene: TRBV25-1; abundance: -; CDR3nt: TGTGCCAGCAGCTCTAGCGGGGGGGCGTACACCGGGGAGCTGTTTTTT; CDR3aa: CASSSSGGAYTGELFF
d_gene: -; j_gene: TRBJ2-1; v_gene: TRBV9; abundance: -; CDR3nt: TGTGCCAGCAGCGTAGATGCAACTCCCCCACTCTTC; CDR3aa: CASSVDATPPLF
d_gene: -; j_gene: TRBJ1-2; v_gene: TRBV6-5; abundance: -; CDR3nt: TGTGCCAGCAGTTACTCGTCTCAGGATGCCTATGGCTACACCTTC; CDR3aa: CASSYSSQDAYGYTF
d_gene: -; j_gene: TRBJ1-2; v_gene: TRBV2; abundance: -; CDR3nt: TGTGCCAGCAGCGGAAAGGGGCAGGGTCTGTCTAACTATGGCTACACCTTC; CDR3aa: CASSGKGQGLSNYGYTF
d_gene: TRBD2; j_gene: TRBJ2-7; v_gene: TRBV6-1; abundance: -; CDR3nt: TGTGCCACCTTCTCCGGGGGGTCCTACGAGCAGTACTTC; CDR3aa: CATFSGGSYEQYF
d_gene: TRBD1; j_gene: TRBJ1-2; v_gene: TRBV2; abundance: -; CDR3nt: TGTGCCAGCAGGGACGACAGGGCCGGCGGCTACACCTTC; CDR3aa: CASRDDRAGGYTF
d_gene: -; j_gene: TRBJ1-2; v_gene: TRBV2; abundance: -; CDR3nt: TGTGCCAGCAGCCTCCGGCCCCCAGCGGGCTACACCTTC; CDR3aa: CASSLRPPAGYTF
d_gene: -; j_gene: TRBJ1-4; v_gene: TRBV18; abundance: -; CDR3nt: TGTGCCAGCTCACCACAACAAACAACTAATGAAAAACTGTTTTTT; CDR3aa: CASSPQQTTNEKLFF
d_gene: -; j_gene: TRBJ1-5; v_gene: TRBV7-2; abundance: -; CDR3nt: TGTGCCAGCAGCCCCGGCGGGGGGACTGAGCCCCAGCATTTT; CDR3aa: CASSPGGGTEPQHF